These 4 T cell receptor beta chains originate from one sample sequenced in a study of OX40 agonist ivuxolimab in advanced cancers. Sequenced by immunoSEQ multiplex PCR; TCRdb stores in-frame clones only, minus some. The top ten hold roughly 1.1% of the sample, which has about 86,000 clones, approximately 90% seen once. The material was CD4+ or CD8+ T cells sorted from blood, obtained in a trial of the OX40 agonist ivuxolimab. These receptors came from an adult with an advanced solid tumor such as melanoma, head and neck, liver or kidney cancer.

V and J are TRBV6-5 and TRBJ2-7; D is unclear. Trimming removed 0 bases at V and 1 base at J, with 13 bases between. There are 16 residues in the CDR3. CDR1 is MNHEY, CDR2 SVGAGI, per germline. CDR3 amino acids: CASSYSRTASSYEQYF. CDR3 bases: TGTGCCAGCAGTTACTCCAGAACGGCTTCGTCCTACGAGCAGTACTTC.

The chain carries TRBV18 and TRBJ1-5; D not resolved. This CDR3 contains 13 residues. Deletions cut 6 bases from V and 0 bases from J, with 6 bases between. Germline V gives CDR1 KGHSH, CDR2 LQKENI. The chain's CDR3 is CASSQSSNQPQHF. The CDR3 nucleotides read TGTGCCAGCTCGCAGAGTAGCAATCAGCCCCAGCATTTT.

V gene TRBV5-1 combines with J gene TRBJ2-7; D might be TRBD1 or TRBD2, each matching 5 bases. The CDR3 spans 15 residues. The germline V and J ends were trimmed by 0 bases and 6 bases, with 16 bases remaining between them. CDR1 is SGHRS and CDR2 is YFSETQ in the germline V gene. The CDR3 region has the DNA TGCGCCAGCAGCTTGGCGGGACCCATATCCGGCGAGCAGTACTTC. It encodes CASSLAGPISGEQYF.

V gene TRBV7-8 combines with J gene TRBJ1-2, with TRBD1 matching 10 bases. The CDR3 length is 17 residues. V trimming: 3 bases; J trimming: 5 bases; junction bases outside the gene matches: 12. Germline V gene data show CDR1 as SGHVS and CDR2 as FQNEAQ. The CDR3 DNA sequence: TGTGCCAGCAGCTTCGGGACGGGACAGGGGACCGGGTATGGCTACACCTTC. The encoded protein is CASSFGTGQGTGYGYTF.